One sample yielded the 13 T cell receptor beta chains listed below, sequenced in a study of OX40 agonist ivuxolimab in advanced cancers. Clones were sequenced by immunoSEQ multiplex PCR, and TCRdb holds only the in-frame ones, with some missing. This table has 25,000 to 40,000 clones, roughly 80% appearing once. This specimen consisted of CD4+ or CD8+ T cells sorted from blood, obtained in a trial of the OX40 agonist ivuxolimab. The receptors shown here come from an adult with an advanced solid tumor such as melanoma, head and neck, liver or kidney cancer.

This clone came up once. The rearrangement uses TRBV7-6 and TRBJ2-5, with 11 bases aligning to TRBD1. The trim removed 1 base at V and 1 base at J, leaving 11 bases unmatched. The CDR3 extends over 19 amino acids. Germline loops: CDR1 SGHVS, CDR2 FNYEAQ. The CDR3 region has the DNA TGTGCCAGCAGCTTAGTACCACATTGGGACAGGGGGACCCAAGAGACCCAGTACTTC. Protein: CASSLVPHWDRGTQETQYF.

The chain is built from TRBV5-1 and TRBJ2-7, with D perhaps given as TRBD1 or TRBD2 (5 bases each). This CDR3 contains 14 residues. The ends were cut back, 4 bases at V and 5 bases at J, with 16 bases in the middle. Germline V gene data show CDR1 as SGHRS and CDR2 as YFSETQ. CDR3: CASSLFSGDDEQYF. CDR3 in DNA: TGCGCCAGCAGCCTCTTTAGTGGGGACGACGAGCAGTACTTC.

The CDR3, as DNA: TGTGCCAGCAGTGAAGACTGGACTAGCGGGCGGGCCGGGGAGCTGTTTTTT. Translating gives CASSEDWTSGRAGELFF. The chain carries TRBV6-1 and TRBJ2-2; 11 positions match TRBD2. Germline V gives CDR1 MNHNS, CDR2 SASEGT. J gave up 6 bases and V 1 base, and 7 bases lay outside the gene matches. This CDR3 is 17 amino acids long.

The chain joins TRBV4-1 to TRBJ2-7, with TRBD2 as a possible D gene (6 bases). With 4 bases removed from V and 0 bases from J, the gap between germline ends came to 10 bases. CDR1 and CDR2 (germline): MGHRA, YSYEKL. The CDR3 spans 14 residues. The CDR3 here is CASSPYGSSYEQYF. As DNA, the CDR3 is TGCGCCAGCAGCCCTTACGGGAGCTCCTACGAGCAGTACTTC.

This chain connects TRBV7-9 to TRBJ1-2; tentative D call: TRBD1 (5 bases). Germline V gives CDR1 SEHNR, CDR2 FQNEAQ (reference sequence). V gave up 1 base and J gave up 8 bases, with 20 bases separating them. The CDR3 consists of 16 residues. CDR3 sequence (DNA): TGTGCCAGCAGCTTAGTTTTCCGGAGACAGAAAGAGGGCTACACCTTC. Protein product: CASSLVFRRQKEGYTF.

V usage is TRBV27 and J usage is TRBJ2-7; D may be TRBD1 or TRBD2 (6 bases each). The CDR3 length is 15 residues. Germline values: CDR1 MNHEY, CDR2 SMNVEV (reference sequence). Trimming stripped 1 base from V and 2 bases from J, with 12 bases between. The CDR3 DNA is TGTGCCAGCAGTTTATATTCCGGGGGCGCCTACGAGCAGTACTTC. This translates into CASSLYSGGAYEQYF.

V is TRBV5-1 and J is TRBJ2-7; 10 nucleotides agree with TRBD2. Trimming took 1 base from V and 0 from J; bases not matched to a gene: 10. This CDR3 comprises 18 residues. Per the germline V gene, CDR1 is SGHRS and CDR2 is YFSETQ. The CDR3 spells CASSLNFRTSGNSYEQYF. For the CDR3, the DNA is TGCGCCAGCAGCTTGAACTTCAGAACTAGCGGGAACTCCTACGAGCAGTACTTC.

V usage is TRBV30 and J usage is TRBJ2-3; a weak D match, TRBD2 (5 bases). The germline V gene has CDR1 GTSNPN and CDR2 SVGIG (reference sequence). The ends were cut back, 4 bases at V and 4 bases at J, with 9 bases in the middle. The CDR3 totals 12 residues. The CDR3 is CAWNIGADTQYF. The CDR3 coding sequence is TGTGCCTGGAACATCGGGGCAGATACGCAGTATTTT.

The CDR3 protein is CASSVDREDYEQYF. The DNA of the CDR3 is TGTGCCAGCAGCGTGGACAGGGAGGACTACGAGCAGTACTTC. The chain couples TRBV9 to TRBJ2-7; 8 bases agree with TRBD1. Germline CDR1 reads SGDLS; CDR2 reads YYNGEE. The CDR3 has 14 amino acids. The junction had 4 bases not matched to a gene; V was cut back by 2 bases and J by 3 bases.

As concerns this clone: At the DNA level, this CDR3 is encoded by other sequences in the same sample as well. This rearrangement joins TRBV5-1 to TRBJ2-7; maybe TRBD1 (6 bases). The CDR3 runs 15 residues. The ends were cut back, 3 bases at V and 4 bases at J, with 17 bases in the middle. Germline CDR1 reads SGHRS; CDR2 reads YFSETQ. The CDR3 reads CASSSLQGLSYEQYF. The CDR3 DNA is TGCGCCAGCAGCTCGCTGCAGGGGCTCTCTTACGAGCAGTACTTC.

This rearrangement joins TRBV19 to TRBJ1-5, with D unclear. V lost 3 bases, J lost 0 bases, and 12 bases lay in between. CDR1 is LNHDA and CDR2 is SQIVND in the germline V gene (reference sequence). The CDR3 totals 16 residues. As DNA, the CDR3 is TGTGCCAGTAGTATCCCAACAGATTATAGCAATCAGCCCCAGCATTTT. Translating it yields CASSIPTDYSNQPQHF.

The chain is built from TRBV5-6 and TRBJ1-2, with 10 bases lining up with TRBD1. Per germline, CDR1 SGHDT and CDR2 YYEEEE. CDR3 size: 15 residues. V was pared by 0 bases and J by 7 bases, with 6 bases of the junction left unmatched. The CDR3 loop is CASSLVGTGVFGYTF. DNA of the CDR3: TGTGCCAGCAGCTTGGTGGGGACAGGGGTTTTTGGCTACACCTTC.

The rearrangement uses TRBV27 and TRBJ1-6; D unresolved. Germline CDR1 is MNHEY and CDR2 is SMNVEV (reference sequence). The CDR3 contains 14 residues. The germline V and J ends were trimmed by 1 base and 11 bases, with 12 bases remaining between them. CDR3 in DNA: TGTGCCAGCAGTTTATACCCGGTTACGACACCCCTCCACTTT. This gives the protein CASSLYPVTTPLHF.